Below are 8 T cell receptor beta chains sequenced from a single sample in a study of post-analysis software for immune sequencing data. Study-level points and caveats: Relative to controls, patients had roughly five TRBV segments at higher frequency, with TRBV5-6, TRBV5-1 and TRBV20-1 among these.

Prepared TCR beta cDNA libraries contained unique molecular identifiers. TCRdb ran MiXCR on the PCR reads and lists one entry per CDR3 protein. The data show approximately 630,000 distinct CDR3 sequences, with around 64% seen just once and 11% held by the top ten. Their antigen targets remain unknown. The sample consisted of blood. Source of these receptors: a girl aged 2-10 years with multiple sclerosis.

V gene TRBV5-1 combines with J gene TRBJ2-3; a weak D match, TRBD2 (6 bases). With 5 bases removed from V and 0 bases from J, the gap between germline ends came to 13 bases. Germline loops: CDR1 SGHRS, CDR2 YFSETQ. The CDR3 runs to 15 residues. The CDR3 coding sequence is TGCGCCAGCAGTCCGGGGGAATTGAGCACAGATACGCAGTATTTT. It translates to CASSPGELSTDTQYF.

The chain joins TRBV12-3 or TRBV12-4 to TRBJ1-2; D not certain. The germline V and J ends were trimmed by 6 bases and 4 bases, with 12 bases remaining between them. The length of the CDR3 is 13 residues. The CDR3 DNA follows: TGTGCCAGCAGCCTACCCCGATGCTATGGCTACACCTTC. Protein product: CASSLPRCYGYTF.

The rearrangement uses TRBV2 and TRBJ2-1; 10 bases fit TRBD2. The CDR3 contains 14 residues. Germline V gene lookup returns CDR1 SNHLY and CDR2 FYNNEI. The J segment lost 2 bases and the V segment lost 9 bases, leaving 4 bases of the junction unmatched. This CDR3 reads CARRGLATYNEQFF. The DNA of the CDR3 is TGTGCCAGGAGGGGACTAGCGACCTACAATGAGCAGTTCTTC.

The chain recombines TRBV7-9 with TRBJ2-5; 8 bases align to TRBD2. V gave up 3 bases and J gave up 2 bases; unmatched junction bases: 5. This CDR3 has 15 residues. Germline V gene sequence: CDR1 SEHNR, CDR2 FQNEAQ (reference sequence). As DNA, the CDR3 is TGTGCCAGCAGCTTTAGCGGGGAATTTCAAGAGACCCAGTACTTC. This gives the protein CASSFSGEFQETQYF.

This clonotype was recorded a few times. The chain couples TRBV29-1 to TRBJ2-1; D might be TRBD1 or TRBD2, each matching 5 bases. This CDR3 spans 14 amino acids. The germline V gene has CDR1 SQVTM and CDR2 ANQGSEA. V shed 3 bases and J shed 0 bases, with 9 bases lying between them. The CDR3 sequence: CSVEPGPSYNEQFF. CDR3 sequence (DNA): TGCAGCGTTGAGCCGGGACCCTCCTACAATGAGCAGTTCTTC.

V gene TRBV3-1 combines with J gene TRBJ1-4; unclear D gene. Germline-derived CDR1 and CDR2 are LGHDT and YNNKEL (reference sequence). With 3 bases removed from V and 4 bases from J, the gap between germline ends came to 9 bases. This CDR3 has 14 residues. In nucleotides, the CDR3 is TGTGCCAGCAGCCACAGGACCGATAATGAAAAACTGTTTTTT. Its protein is CASSHRTDNEKLFF. Complete variable domain (other parts from reference TRBV3-1 and TRBJ1-4): DTAVSQTPKYLVTQMGNDKSIKCEQNLGHDTMYWYKQDSKKFLKIMFSYNNKELIINETVPNRFSPKSPDKAHLNLHINSLELGDSAVYFCASSHRTDNEKLFFGSGTQLSVL.

This clonotype has just a few counts. The V gene is TRBV12-5, the J gene TRBJ2-1; unclear D gene. Germline V gives CDR1 LGHNT, CDR2 FRNRAP. Trimming removed 6 bases at V and 4 bases at J, with 16 bases between. This CDR3 comprises 15 residues. Here the CDR3 reads CASGRSAGQYNEQFF. Written as DNA, the CDR3 is TGTGCTAGTGGCCGGAGTGCCGGGCAGTACAATGAGCAGTTCTTC.

CDR3 nucleotide sequence: TGCAGTGCTAGAGATCCCCCGGCAGGGTTAAACACAGATACGCAGTATTTT. Translation gives CSARDPPAGLNTDTQYF. V and J are TRBV20-1 and TRBJ2-3; a possible D gene is TRBD1 (5 bases). The V end lost 0 bases, the J end lost 2 bases, and 18 bases lay between the germline ends. The CDR3 is 17 amino acids. The germline V gene has CDR1 DFQATT and CDR2 SNEGSKA (reference sequence).